This TCR beta chain was identified during a study of blood T cells in healthy people across ages. Study observations and caveats: Measured against age, TCR beta diversity per million T cells decreased in a roughly linear manner. Fewer expanded clones and more diversity marked long-lived versus aged donors.

This clonotype was counted many times. Its matching antigen is unknown. Through a sample-barcoded 5' primer and a J-beta primer mix, a second PCR was run for roughly 6 to 11 cycles. TCRdb reprocessed the 5' RACE reads via MiXCR and lists one record per CDR3 protein. In the table there are roughly 800,000 distinct CDR3 sequences, 20% to 25% of which are singletons. The ends were cut back, 1 base at V and 1 base at J, with 10 bases in the middle. This CDR3 has 15 residues. Germline loops: CDR1 SGHAT, CDR2 FQNNGV. These data also featured in a second study, about T cells of mothers and their children. That paper adds: Maternal samples each gave over 9 million TCR beta CDR3 reads, and child samples several million each. Normalized overlap was always slightly, never significantly, higher in related than unrelated mother-child pairs.

Sequenced sample: blood. The receptor's source is a boy aged 10-17 years in good health. J is TRBJ2-5 and V is TRBV11-2; the D gene could be TRBD1 or TRBD2 (6 bases each). As DNA, the CDR3 is TGTGCCAGCAGCTTAGTAGGGGGGTTCCAAGAGACCCAGTACTTC. It translates to CASSLVGGFQETQYF.